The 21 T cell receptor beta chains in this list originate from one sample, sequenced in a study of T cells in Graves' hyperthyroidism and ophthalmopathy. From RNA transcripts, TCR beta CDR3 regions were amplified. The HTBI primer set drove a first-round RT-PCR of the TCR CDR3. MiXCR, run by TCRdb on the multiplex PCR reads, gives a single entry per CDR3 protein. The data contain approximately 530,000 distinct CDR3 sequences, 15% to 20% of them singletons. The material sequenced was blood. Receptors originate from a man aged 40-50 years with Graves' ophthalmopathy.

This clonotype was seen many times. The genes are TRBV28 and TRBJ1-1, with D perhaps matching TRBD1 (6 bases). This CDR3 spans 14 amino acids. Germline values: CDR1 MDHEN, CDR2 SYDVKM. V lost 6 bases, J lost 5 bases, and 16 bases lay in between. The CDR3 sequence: CASRKEQGRTEAFF. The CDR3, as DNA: TGTGCCAGCAGGAAGGAACAGGGAAGGACTGAAGCTTTCTTT.

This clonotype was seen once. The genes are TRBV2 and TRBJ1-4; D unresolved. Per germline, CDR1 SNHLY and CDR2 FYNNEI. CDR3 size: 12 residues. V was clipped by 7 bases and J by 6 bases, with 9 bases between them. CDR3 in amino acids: CASISQYEKLFF. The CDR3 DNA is TGTGCCAGCATAAGTCAATATGAAAAACTGTTTTTT. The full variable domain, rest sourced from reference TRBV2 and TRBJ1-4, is EPEVTQTPSHQVTQMGQEVILRCVPISNHLYFYWYRQILGQKVEFLVSFYNNEISEKSEIFDDQFSVERPDGSNFTLKIRSTKLEDSAMYFCASISQYEKLFFGSGTQLSVL.

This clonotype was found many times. CDR3 in DNA: TGTGCCAGCAGCCCGGGACAGGGGGGAACCTACGAGCAGTACTTC. Amino acids: CASSPGQGGTYEQYF. The chain carries TRBV28 and TRBJ2-7, with 11 bases identical to TRBD1. CDR1 MDHEN and CDR2 SYDVKM come from the germline V gene. The CDR3 loop spans 15 amino acids. After removal of 6 bases from V and 2 bases from J, the junction contained 6 bases not matched to a gene.

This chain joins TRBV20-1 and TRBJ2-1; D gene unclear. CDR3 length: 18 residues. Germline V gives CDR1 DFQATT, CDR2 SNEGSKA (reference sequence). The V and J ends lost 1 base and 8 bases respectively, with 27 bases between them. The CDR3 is CSARGRHLNWVQSYEQFF. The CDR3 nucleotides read TGCAGTGCTAGAGGTCGGCATCTGAATTGGGTACAAAGCTATGAGCAGTTCTTC.

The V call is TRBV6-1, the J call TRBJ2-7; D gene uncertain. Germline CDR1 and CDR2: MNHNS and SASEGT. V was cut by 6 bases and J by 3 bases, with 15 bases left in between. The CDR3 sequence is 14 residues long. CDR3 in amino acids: CASSLASYGYEQYF. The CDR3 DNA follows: TGTGCCAGCAGCCTCGCTTCGTACGGCTACGAGCAGTACTTC.

CDR3 region: CATSDEGGTQYF. The CDR3 DNA is TGTGCCACCAGTGACGAAGGAGGGACGCAGTATTTT. V gene TRBV24-1 combines with J gene TRBJ2-3, with D possibly matching TRBD2 (6 bases). V shed 4 bases and J shed 9 bases, with 10 bases lying between them. Germline assignment: CDR1 KGHDR and CDR2 SFDVKD. The length of the CDR3 is 12 residues.

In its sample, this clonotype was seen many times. The DNA of the CDR3 is TGTGCCAGCAGCTTATGGACTAGCGGGGAAGAGACCCAGTACTTC. Translation gives CASSLWTSGEETQYF. The V and J genes are TRBV11-2 and TRBJ2-5; TRBD2 aligns across 12 bases. The V segment lost 2 bases and the J segment 3 bases; nucleotides outside the gene matches: 1. This CDR3 spans 15 amino acids. CDR1 is SGHAT and CDR2 is FQNNGV in the germline V gene.

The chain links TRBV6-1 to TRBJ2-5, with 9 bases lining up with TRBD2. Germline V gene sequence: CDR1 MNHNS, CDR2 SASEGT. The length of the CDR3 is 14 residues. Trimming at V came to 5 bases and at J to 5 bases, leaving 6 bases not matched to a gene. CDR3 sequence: CASSSSGVRETQYF. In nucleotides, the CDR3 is TGTGCCAGCAGTTCTAGCGGGGTAAGGGAGACCCAGTACTTC.

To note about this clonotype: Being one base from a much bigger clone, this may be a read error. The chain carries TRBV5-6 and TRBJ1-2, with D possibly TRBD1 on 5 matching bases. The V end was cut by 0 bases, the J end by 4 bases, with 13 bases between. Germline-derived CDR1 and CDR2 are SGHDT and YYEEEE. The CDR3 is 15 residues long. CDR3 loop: CASSLGQLDSYGYTF. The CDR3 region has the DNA TGTGCCAGCAGCTTGGGACAGTTAGATAGCTATGGCTACACCTTC.

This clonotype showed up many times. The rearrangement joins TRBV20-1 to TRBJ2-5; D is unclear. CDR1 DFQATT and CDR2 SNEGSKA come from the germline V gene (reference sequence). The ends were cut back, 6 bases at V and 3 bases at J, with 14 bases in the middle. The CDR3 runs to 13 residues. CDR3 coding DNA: TGCAGTGCATCTGGCCCGCCTAAAGAGACCCAGTACTTC. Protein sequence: CSASGPPKETQYF.

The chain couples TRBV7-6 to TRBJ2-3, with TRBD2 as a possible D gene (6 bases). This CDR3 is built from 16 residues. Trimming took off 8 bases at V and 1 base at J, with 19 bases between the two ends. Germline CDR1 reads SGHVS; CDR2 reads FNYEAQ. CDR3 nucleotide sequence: TGTGCCAGCTCACTTGGGGGGTGGGGTGGCACAGATACGCAGTATTTT. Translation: CASSLGGWGGTDTQYF.

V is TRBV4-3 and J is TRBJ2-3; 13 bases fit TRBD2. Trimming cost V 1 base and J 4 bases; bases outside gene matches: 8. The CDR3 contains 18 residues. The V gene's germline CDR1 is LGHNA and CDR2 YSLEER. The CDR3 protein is CASSQGLLAGGPSDTQYF. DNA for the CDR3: TGCGCCAGCAGCCAAGGCCTACTAGCGGGAGGGCCCTCAGATACGCAGTATTTT.

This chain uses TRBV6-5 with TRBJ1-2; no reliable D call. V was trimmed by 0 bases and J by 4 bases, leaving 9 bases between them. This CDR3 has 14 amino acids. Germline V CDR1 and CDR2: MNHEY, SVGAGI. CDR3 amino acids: CASSYSMLAYGYTF. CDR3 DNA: TGTGCCAGCAGTTACTCGATGCTCGCCTATGGCTACACCTTC.

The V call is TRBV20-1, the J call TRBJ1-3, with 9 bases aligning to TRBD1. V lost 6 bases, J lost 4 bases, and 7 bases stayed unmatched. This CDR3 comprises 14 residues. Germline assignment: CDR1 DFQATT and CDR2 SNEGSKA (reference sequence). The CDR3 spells CSANSGTGGNTIYF. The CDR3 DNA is TGCAGTGCAAACTCCGGGACAGGGGGAAACACCATATATTTT.

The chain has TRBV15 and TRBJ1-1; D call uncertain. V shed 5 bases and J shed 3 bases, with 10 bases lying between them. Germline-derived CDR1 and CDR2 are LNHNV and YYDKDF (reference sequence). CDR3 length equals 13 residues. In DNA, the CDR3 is TGTGCCACCAGCGGCCTAATTGACACTGAAGCTTTCTTT. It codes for CATSGLIDTEAFF.

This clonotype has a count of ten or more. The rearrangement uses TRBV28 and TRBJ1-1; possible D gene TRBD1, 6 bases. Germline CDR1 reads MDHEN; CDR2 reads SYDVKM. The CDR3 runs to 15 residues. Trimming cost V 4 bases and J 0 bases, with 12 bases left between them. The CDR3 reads CASSSTGNMNTEAFF. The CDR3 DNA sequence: TGTGCCAGCAGTTCGACAGGAAACATGAACACTGAAGCTTTCTTT.

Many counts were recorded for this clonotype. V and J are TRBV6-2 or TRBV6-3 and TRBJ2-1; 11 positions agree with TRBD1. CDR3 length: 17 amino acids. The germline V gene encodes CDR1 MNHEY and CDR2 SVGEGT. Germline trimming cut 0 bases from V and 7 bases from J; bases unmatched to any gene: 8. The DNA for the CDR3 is TGTGCCAGCAGTTACTCGCCGGGACAGGGGGAAAGGAATGAGCAGTTCTTC. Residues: CASSYSPGQGERNEQFF.

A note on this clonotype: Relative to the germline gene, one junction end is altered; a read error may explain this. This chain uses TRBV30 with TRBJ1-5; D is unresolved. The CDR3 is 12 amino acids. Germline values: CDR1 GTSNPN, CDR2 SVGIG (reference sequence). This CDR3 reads CALPEGNRPQHF. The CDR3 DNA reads TGTGCCTTGCCTGAGGGCAATCGGCCCCAGCATTTT.

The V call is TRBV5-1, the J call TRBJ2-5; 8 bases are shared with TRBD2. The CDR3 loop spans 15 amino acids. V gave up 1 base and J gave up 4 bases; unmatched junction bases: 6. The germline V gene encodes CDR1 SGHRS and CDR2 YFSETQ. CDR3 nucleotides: TGCGCCAGCAGCTTGTACGGGGGGGTCGGAGAGACCCAGTACTTC. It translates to CASSLYGGVGETQYF.

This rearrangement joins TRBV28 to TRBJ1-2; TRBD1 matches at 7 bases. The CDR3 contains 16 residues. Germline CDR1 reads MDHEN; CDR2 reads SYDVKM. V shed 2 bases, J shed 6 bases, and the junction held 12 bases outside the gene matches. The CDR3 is CASSLEGARSSDGYTF. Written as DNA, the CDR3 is TGTGCCAGCAGTTTAGAGGGGGCGAGGTCCAGCGATGGCTACACCTTC.

The CDR3 here is CASSSHTGINEQFF. CDR3 nucleotide sequence: TGTGCCAGCAGCTCCCACACGGGAATCAATGAGCAGTTCTTC. This sequence joins TRBV7-2 and TRBJ2-1, with D perhaps TRBD2 (5 bases). The CDR3 runs to 14 residues. V was pared by 4 bases and J by 6 bases, with 13 bases between. Germline V gene sequence: CDR1 SGHTA, CDR2 FQGNSA. The full variable domain, completed using reference TRBV7-2 and TRBJ2-1, is GAGVSQSPSNKVTEKGKDVELRCDPISGHTALYWYRQSLGQGLEFLIYFQGNSAPDKSGLPSDRFSAERTGGSVSTLTIQRTQQEDSAVYLCASSSHTGINEQFFGPGTRLTVL.